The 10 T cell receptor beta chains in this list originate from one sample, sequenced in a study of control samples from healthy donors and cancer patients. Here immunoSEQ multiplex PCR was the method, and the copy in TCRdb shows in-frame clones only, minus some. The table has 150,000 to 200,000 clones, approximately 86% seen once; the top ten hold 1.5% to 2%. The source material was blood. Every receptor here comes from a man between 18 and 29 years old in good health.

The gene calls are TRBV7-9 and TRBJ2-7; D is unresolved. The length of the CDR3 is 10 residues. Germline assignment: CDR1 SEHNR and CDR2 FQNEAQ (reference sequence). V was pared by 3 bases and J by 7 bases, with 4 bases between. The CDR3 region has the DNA TGTGCCAGCAGCTTTAGGGAGCAGTACTTC. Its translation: CASSFREQYF.

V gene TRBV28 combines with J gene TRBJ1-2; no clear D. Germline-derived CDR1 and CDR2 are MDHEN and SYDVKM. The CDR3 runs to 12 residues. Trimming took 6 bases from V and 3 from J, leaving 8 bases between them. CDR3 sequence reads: CASRATYYGYTF. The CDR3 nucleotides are TGTGCCAGCAGGGCGACTTACTATGGCTACACCTTC.

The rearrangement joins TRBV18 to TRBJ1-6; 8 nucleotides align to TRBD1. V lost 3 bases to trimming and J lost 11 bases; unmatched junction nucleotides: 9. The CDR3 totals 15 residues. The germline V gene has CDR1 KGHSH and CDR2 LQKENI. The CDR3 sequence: CASSPRAGGAAPLHF. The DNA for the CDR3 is TGTGCCAGCTCACCTAGGGCAGGGGGCGCAGCACCCCTCCACTTT.

In DNA, the CDR3 is TGTGCCAGCAGCTTAGCGGGGCAGGATACGCAGTATTTT. This codes for CASSLAGQDTQYF. J is TRBJ2-3 and V is TRBV7-9, with D possibly being TRBD1 (5 bases). The CDR3 has 13 residues. Trimming pared 0 bases from V and 6 bases from J, leaving 7 bases between. Germline V gene lookup returns CDR1 SEHNR and CDR2 FQNEAQ (reference sequence).

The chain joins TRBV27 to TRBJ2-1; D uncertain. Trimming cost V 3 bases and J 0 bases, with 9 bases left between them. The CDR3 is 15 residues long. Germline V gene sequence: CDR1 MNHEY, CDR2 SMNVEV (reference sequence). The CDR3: CASSFGVSSYNEQFF. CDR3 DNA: TGTGCCAGCAGTTTTGGAGTTAGCTCCTACAATGAGCAGTTCTTC.

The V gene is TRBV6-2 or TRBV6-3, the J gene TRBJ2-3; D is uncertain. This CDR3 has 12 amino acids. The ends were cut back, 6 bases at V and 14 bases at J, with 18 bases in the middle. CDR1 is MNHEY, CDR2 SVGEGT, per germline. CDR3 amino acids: CASSRMAVPGYF. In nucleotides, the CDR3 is TGTGCCAGCAGCCGGATGGCGGTCCCCGGGTATTTT.

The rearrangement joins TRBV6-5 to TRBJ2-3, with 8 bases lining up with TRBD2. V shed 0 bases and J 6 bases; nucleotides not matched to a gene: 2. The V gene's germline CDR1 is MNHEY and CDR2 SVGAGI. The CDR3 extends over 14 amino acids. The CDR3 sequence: CASSYSTGGDTQYF. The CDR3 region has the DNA TGTGCCAGCAGTTACTCTACGGGAGGGGATACGCAGTATTTT.

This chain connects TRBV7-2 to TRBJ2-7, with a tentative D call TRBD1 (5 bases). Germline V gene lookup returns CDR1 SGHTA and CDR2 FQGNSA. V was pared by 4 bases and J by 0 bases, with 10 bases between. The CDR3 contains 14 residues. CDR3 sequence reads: CASSSSGFSYEQYF. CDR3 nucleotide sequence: TGTGCCAGCAGCTCGTCAGGGTTCTCCTACGAGCAGTACTTC.

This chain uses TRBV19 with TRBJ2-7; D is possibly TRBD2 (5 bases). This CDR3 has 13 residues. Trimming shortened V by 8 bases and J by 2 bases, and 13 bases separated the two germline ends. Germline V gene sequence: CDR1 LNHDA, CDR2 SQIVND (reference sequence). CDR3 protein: CASAAGATYEQYF. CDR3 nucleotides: TGTGCCAGTGCTGCGGGTGCAACCTACGAGCAGTACTTC.

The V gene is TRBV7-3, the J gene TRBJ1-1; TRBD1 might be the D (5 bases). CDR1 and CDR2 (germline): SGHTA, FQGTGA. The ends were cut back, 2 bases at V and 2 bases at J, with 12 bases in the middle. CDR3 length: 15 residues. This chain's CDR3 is CASSLEKGPNTEAFF. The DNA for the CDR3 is TGTGCCAGCAGCTTAGAGAAGGGGCCCAACACTGAAGCTTTCTTT.